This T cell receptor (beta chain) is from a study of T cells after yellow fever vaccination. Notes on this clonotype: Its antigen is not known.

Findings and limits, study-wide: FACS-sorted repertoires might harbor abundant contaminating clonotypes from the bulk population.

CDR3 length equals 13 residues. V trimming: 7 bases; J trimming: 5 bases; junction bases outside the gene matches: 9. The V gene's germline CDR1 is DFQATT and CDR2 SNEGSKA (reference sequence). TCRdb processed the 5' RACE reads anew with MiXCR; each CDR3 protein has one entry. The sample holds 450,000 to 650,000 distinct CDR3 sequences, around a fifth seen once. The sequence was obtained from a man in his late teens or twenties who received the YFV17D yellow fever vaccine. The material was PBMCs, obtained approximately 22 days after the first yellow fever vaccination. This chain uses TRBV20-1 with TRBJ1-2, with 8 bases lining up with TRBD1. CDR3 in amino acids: CSVDRGLPYGYTF. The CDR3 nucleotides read TGCAGTGTAGACAGGGGCCTTCCTTATGGCTACACCTTC.